This T cell receptor beta chain was recovered during a study of regulatory T cells in long-lasting Graves disease. Details on this clonotype: One base away lies a much larger clone, so this may be a sequencing read error.

The CDR3 contains 13 residues. J lost 3 bases, V lost 6 bases, and 3 bases had no gene match. Per the germline V gene, CDR1 is MNHNS and CDR2 is SASEGT. Time point indicated: newly diagnosed GD, antithyroid drugs for less than 3 months. PBMC RNA was the source of the TCR library. The TCR beta library used iRepertoire HTBI primers with Arm-PCR amplification of CDR3. TCRdb reprocessed the multiplex PCR reads via MiXCR and lists one record per CDR3 protein. The repertoire holds about 520,000 distinct CDR3 sequences, with more than 10% as singletons. This sample was also put to use in a study of T cells in Graves' hyperthyroidism and ophthalmopathy.

The chain links TRBV6-1 to TRBJ2-7; TRBD1 agrees at 9 bases. The TCR comes from a woman aged 30 to 39 with Graves disease. The specimen comprised peripheral blood mononuclear cells (PBMCs), sampled at new diagnosis, from a patient treated with antithyroid drugs. The CDR3 region is CASRPGQGYEQYF. The CDR3 region has the DNA TGTGCCAGCAGACCGGGACAGGGCTACGAGCAGTACTTC.